A selection of T cell receptor beta chains follows, all from one sample in a study of T cell repertoires in cytomegalovirus infection. TCRdb reanalysed the reads using MiXCR and keeps one entry per CDR3 protein. This sample has 640,000 or so distinct CDR3 sequences, with roughly 36% found just once. For these receptors, no antigen is known. The specimen was cultured PBMCs, collected from culture after CMV antigen stimulation. The source of these receptors is a human donor in good health (CMV status not recorded). Some clones in this sample may be carry-over from other donors' samples. CDR3s leave out the opening cysteine and the closing phenylalanine or tryptophan. Clone size is shown for a subset of rows, as once, few, many or a class of expanded clone.

v_call,clone_size,cdr3_aa
TRBV7-8,many,ASSLLRGPGWKTQY
TRBV12-3/TRBV12-4,NA,ASSPWGSTDTQY
TRBV10-1,few,ASRPDGNTEAF
TRBV19,NA,ATEQWGGRAQH
TRBV7-9,few,ASSLGAGASYNEQF
TRBV7-2,NA,ASSLEGSGGREQY
TRBV12-3/TRBV12-4,NA,ARTGTGISLAKNIQY
TRBV7-2,many,ASSLFGDLPGYT
TRBV5-1,few,ASSLAPGQNTEAF
TRBV24-1,few,ATSDPGADNEQF
TRBV4-3,few,ASSQAVLYGIGGELF